This T cell receptor beta chain derives from a study of shared clonotypes between healthy human individuals. The study, taken as a whole, reports: Memory subsets generally showed lower estimated richness than naive subsets.

The germline V gene encodes CDR1 LNHDA and CDR2 SQIVND (reference sequence). J lost 6 bases, V lost 6 bases, and 7 bases had no gene match. This CDR3 region has 15 residues. Nashville, Tennessee was home to all donors, each a Caucasian adult. On this clone itself: Its antigen is not known.

Sequencing was performed with immunoSEQ multiplex PCR; in TCRdb, only in-frame clones are kept and a portion is missing. The repertoire holds millions of clones, with around nine tenths as singletons. This chain connects TRBV19 to TRBJ1-5, with 11 bases matching TRBD1. The source is a man between 18 and 35 years old in good health. The material sequenced was naive CD4+ T cells sorted from blood. As to subset: CD45RA+ positively selected. The CDR3 nucleotides are TGTGCCAGTAGCCGGGACAGGGGGACAGGTCAGCCCCAGCATTTT. Encoded protein: CASSRDRGTGQPQHF.